A selection of T cell receptor beta chains follows, all from one sample in a study of blood T cells in healthy people across ages. In TCRdb, the 5' RACE reads were re-called with MiXCR into one record per CDR3 protein. The sample holds approximately 670,000 distinct CDR3 sequences, around 43% seen once. Sequenced: blood. These receptor sequences come from a man at least 80 years old in good health. Both conserved end residues are part of each CDR3. The D gene is left open where the match is weak. The size entry is marked missing in some rows and otherwise reads once, few, many or a size class.

len	v_gene	d_gene	j_gene	abundance	CDR3aa	CDR3nt
16	TRBV14	NA	TRBJ1-6	few	CASSQVGGVRFSPLHF	TGTGCCAGCAGCCAAGTCGGGGGGGTCCGTTTTTCACCCCTCCACTTT
15	TRBV20-1	NA	TRBJ1-6	NA	CSAPSLGVKDSPLHF	TGCAGTGCACCCTCGCTGGGGGTAAAAGATTCACCCCTCCACTTT
16	TRBV11-2	NA	TRBJ2-5	NA	CASSLEGNLSRSIQYF	TGTGCCAGCAGCTTAGAGGGCAATCTTAGTCGATCGATTCAGTACTTC
15	TRBV20-1	NA	TRBJ2-3	few	CSARNSGERTDTQYF	TGCAGTGCTAGAAATTCGGGGGAACGCACAGATACGCAGTATTTT
13	TRBV12-3/TRBV12-4	TRBD2	TRBJ2-3	NA	CASSRAGVDTQYF	TGTGCCAGCAGCAGAGCGGGAGTAGATACGCAGTATTTT
14	TRBV18	TRBD2	TRBJ2-7	NA	CASSPAGGTYEQYF	TGTGCCAGCTCACCGGCGGGAGGCACTTACGAGCAGTACTTC
16	TRBV9	TRBD2	TRBJ2-5	few	CASSPQLAGGVETQYF	TGTGCCAGCAGCCCTCAGCTAGCGGGGGGCGTTGAGACCCAGTACTTC
14	TRBV29-1	TRBD1	TRBJ1-2	NA	CSVALTGARSGYTF	TGCAGCGTTGCCTTGACAGGGGCGCGAAGCGGCTACACCTTC
14	TRBV29-1	TRBD2	TRBJ2-7	NA	CSVAGTSVSYEQYF	TGCAGCGTGGCCGGGACTAGCGTATCCTACGAGCAGTACTTC
15	TRBV5-4	TRBD1	TRBJ2-7	few	CASSRSRDSSYEQYF	TGTGCCAGCAGTCGTTCTCGGGACAGTTCCTACGAGCAGTACTTC
21	TRBV6-5	TRBD2	TRBJ2-7	NA	CASSYSPWTRGVLAESYEQYF	TGTGCCAGCAGTTACTCCCCCTGGACAAGGGGCGTCCTAGCGGAGTCTTACGAGCAGTACTTC
15	TRBV12-3/TRBV12-4	TRBD2	TRBJ2-7	NA	CASSLGTSGKYEQYF	TGTGCCAGCAGTCTAGGGACTAGCGGGAAGTACGAGCAGTACTTC
15	TRBV20-1	TRBD1	TRBJ1-6	few	CSAIGGTGSNSPLHF	TGCAGTGCTATAGGAGGGACAGGTTCTAATTCACCCCTCCACTTT
11	TRBV2	NA	TRBJ2-2	NA	CASRGTGELFF	TGTGCGAGCAGAGGCACCGGGGAGCTGTTTTTT
15	TRBV7-2	NA	TRBJ2-3	few	CASSLAAFGADTQYF	TGTGCCAGCAGCTTAGCGGCCTTTGGGGCCGATACGCAGTATTTT
16	TRBV12-3/TRBV12-4	NA	TRBJ2-5	few	CASSTFDRHIKETQYF	TGTGCCAGCAGTACCTTCGACAGACATATTAAAGAGACCCAGTACTTC
14	TRBV5-1	NA	TRBJ2-7	NA	CASSSVRGDYEQYF	TGCGCCAGCAGCTCTGTTCGCGGCGACTACGAGCAGTACTTC
15	TRBV7-2	TRBD1	TRBJ2-7	few	CASSLGGQGAREQYF	TGTGCCAGCAGCTTAGGAGGACAGGGGGCGCGGGAGCAGTACTTC
17	TRBV4-1	TRBD2	TRBJ2-7	few	CASSQGLAGRSFHEQYF	TGCGCCAGCAGCCAAGGACTAGCGGGAAGGTCCTTTCACGAGCAGTACTTC
15	TRBV2	TRBD2	TRBJ2-1	NA	CASRGPGLAYNEQFF	TGTGCCAGCAGGGGGCCGGGACTAGCGTACAATGAGCAGTTCTTC
16	TRBV5-1	TRBD2	TRBJ2-3	NA	CASSLDTSGSPDTQYF	TGCGCCAGCAGCTTGGATACTAGCGGGAGCCCCGATACGCAGTATTTT
17	TRBV5-1	TRBD2	TRBJ2-1	NA	CTSSLDQWTSGNNEQFF	TGCACCAGCAGCTTGGATCAGTGGACTAGCGGAAACAATGAGCAGTTCTTC
16	TRBV6-2/TRBV6-3	NA	TRBJ2-4	NA	CASRVQGRGDKNIQYF	TGTGCCAGCAGGGTACAGGGAAGAGGGGACAAAAACATTCAGTACTTC
13	TRBV12-3/TRBV12-4	NA	TRBJ1-2	NA	CASSPPTGRGYTF	TGTGCCAGCAGCCCCCCGACAGGTCGCGGCTACACCTTC
13	TRBV6-2/TRBV6-3	NA	TRBJ2-7	NA	CASSDGVAYEQYF	TGTGCCAGCAGTGATGGGGTTGCCTACGAGCAGTACTTC
14	TRBV20-1	TRBD2	TRBJ2-5	NA	CSAALIAGQETQYF	TGCAGTGCGGCACTGATAGCGGGACAAGAGACCCAGTACTTC
16	TRBV20-1	TRBD2	TRBJ2-1	few	CSAGGLAGENYNEQFF	TGCAGTGCTGGCGGACTAGCGGGAGAGAACTACAATGAGCAGTTCTTC